The T cell receptor beta chain described here comes from a study of shared clonotypes between healthy human individuals. Study overall: The plates for each donor numbered three CD4 naive, three CD4 memory, two CD8 naive and one CD8 memory. Regarding the study as a whole: Richness estimates generally favored naive over memory subsets.

The CDR3 length is 17 residues. CDR1 is SEHNR and CDR2 is FQNEAQ in the germline V gene (reference sequence). The trim removed 4 bases at V and 3 bases at J, leaving 10 bases unmatched. Replicate PCRs for sorted subsets used around 200 ng DNA; this equaled 33,000 or so T cell genomes. How the authors handled the data: Owing to the provision of junction-only sequences devoid of quality scores by immunoSEQ, filtering differed. TCRdb's table, derived via immunoSEQ multiplex PCR, lists solely in-frame clones and lacks some. V and J calls plus clone size are reproduced from that table; the DNA served to infer D and trimming. The sample has 950,000 to 1,300,000 clones, 70% to 80% seen once; the top ten hold around 1.5%. This clone appeared a few times. What it binds is not known.

The TCR was taken from a man aged 18-30 years in good health. This sequence joins TRBV7-9 and TRBJ2-3, with 10 bases fitting TRBD1. What was sequenced was memory CD4+ T cells sorted from blood. Subset of the sample: CD45RA-negative fraction. Here the CDR3 reads CASSSMGTGARTDTQYF. The CDR3, as DNA: TGTGCCAGCAGCTCCATGGGGACAGGGGCCCGGACAGATACGCAGTATTTT. The entire variable domain, with the rest obtained from reference TRBV7-9 and TRBJ2-3, is as follows: DTGVSQNPRHKITKRGQNVTFRCDPISEHNRLYWYRQTLGQGPEFLTYFQNEAQLEKSRLLSDRFSAERPKGSFSTLEIQRTEQGDSAMYLCASSSMGTGARTDTQYFGPGTRLTVL.